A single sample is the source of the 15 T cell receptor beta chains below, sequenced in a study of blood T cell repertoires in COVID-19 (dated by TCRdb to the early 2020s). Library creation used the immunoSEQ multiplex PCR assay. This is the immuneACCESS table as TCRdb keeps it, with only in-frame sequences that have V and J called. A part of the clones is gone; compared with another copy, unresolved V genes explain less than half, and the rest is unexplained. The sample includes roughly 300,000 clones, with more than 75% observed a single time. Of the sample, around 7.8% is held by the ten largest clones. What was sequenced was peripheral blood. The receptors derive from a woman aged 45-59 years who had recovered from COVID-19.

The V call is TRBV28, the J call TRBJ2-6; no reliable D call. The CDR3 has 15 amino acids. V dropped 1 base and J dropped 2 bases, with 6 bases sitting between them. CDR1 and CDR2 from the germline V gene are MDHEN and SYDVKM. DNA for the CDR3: TGTGCCAGCAGTTTATATGAGGCTGGGGCCAACGTCCTGACTTTC. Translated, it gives CASSLYEAGANVLTF. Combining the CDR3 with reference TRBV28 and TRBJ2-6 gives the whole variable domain DVKVTQSSRYLVKRTGEKVFLECVQDMDHENMFWYRQDPGLGLRLIYFSYDVKMKEKGDIPEGYSVSREKKERFSLILESASTNQTSMYLCASSLYEAGANVLTFGAGSRLTVL.

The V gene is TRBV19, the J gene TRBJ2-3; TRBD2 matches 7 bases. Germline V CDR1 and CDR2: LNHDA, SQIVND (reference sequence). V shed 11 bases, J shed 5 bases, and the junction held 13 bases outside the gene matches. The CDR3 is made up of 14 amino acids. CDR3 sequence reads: CACRGGGEIDTQYF. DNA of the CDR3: TGTGCCTGCCGCGGCGGGGGAGAGATAGATACGCAGTATTTT.

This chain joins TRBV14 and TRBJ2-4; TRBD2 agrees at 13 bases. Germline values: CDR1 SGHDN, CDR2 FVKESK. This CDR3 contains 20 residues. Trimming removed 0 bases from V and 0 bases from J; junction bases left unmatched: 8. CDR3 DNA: TGTGCCAGCAGCCAAGATCCCCGACTAGCGGGGGGAAAAGCCAAAAACATTCAGTACTTC. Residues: CASSQDPRLAGGKAKNIQYF.

CDR3 sequence (DNA): TGTGCCAGTAGTATAGGACAGGGCCCAGGCGAGACCCAGTACTTC. This sequence encodes CASSIGQGPGETQYF. This chain joins TRBV19 and TRBJ2-5; 7 bases fit TRBD1. CDR3 length equals 15 residues. CDR1 and CDR2 (germline): LNHDA, SQIVND (reference sequence). V shed 1 base, J shed 5 bases, and the junction held 7 bases outside the gene matches.

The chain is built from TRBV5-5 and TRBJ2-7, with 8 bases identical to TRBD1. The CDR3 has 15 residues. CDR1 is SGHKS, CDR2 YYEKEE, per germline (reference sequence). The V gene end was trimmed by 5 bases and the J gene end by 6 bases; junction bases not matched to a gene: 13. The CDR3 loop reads CASRRIQGGPLEQYF. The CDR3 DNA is TGTGCCAGCAGGCGAATACAGGGGGGCCCCCTCGAGCAGTACTTC.

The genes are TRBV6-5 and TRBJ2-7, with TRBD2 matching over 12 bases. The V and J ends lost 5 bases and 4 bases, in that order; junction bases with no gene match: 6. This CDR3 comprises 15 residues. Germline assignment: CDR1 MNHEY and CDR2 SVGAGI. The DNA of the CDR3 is TGTGCCAGCAGTCCAAGGACTAGCGGGACGTACGAGCAGTACTTC. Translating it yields CASSPRTSGTYEQYF.

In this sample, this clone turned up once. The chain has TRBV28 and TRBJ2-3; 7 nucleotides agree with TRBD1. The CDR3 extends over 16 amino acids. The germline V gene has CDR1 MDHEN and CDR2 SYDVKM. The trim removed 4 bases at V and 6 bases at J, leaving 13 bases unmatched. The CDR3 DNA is TGTGCCAGCAGTTCCGAAGGACAGGTTTTATATGATACGCAGTATTTT. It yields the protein CASSSEGQVLYDTQYF.

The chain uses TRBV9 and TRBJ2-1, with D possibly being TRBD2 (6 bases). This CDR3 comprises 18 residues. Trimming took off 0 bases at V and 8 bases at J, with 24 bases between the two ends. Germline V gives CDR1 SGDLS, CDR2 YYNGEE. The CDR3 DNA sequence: TGTGCCAGCAGCGTAGCTAGTACGGTGGCGGGAATTAGTTATGAGCAGTTCTTC. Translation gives CASSVASTVAGISYEQFF. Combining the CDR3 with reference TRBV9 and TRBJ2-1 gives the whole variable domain DSGVTQTPKHLITATGQRVTLRCSPRSGDLSVYWYQQSLDQGLQFLIQYYNGEERAKGNILERFSAQQFPDLHSELNLSSLELGDSALYFCASSVASTVAGISYEQFFGPGTRLTVL.

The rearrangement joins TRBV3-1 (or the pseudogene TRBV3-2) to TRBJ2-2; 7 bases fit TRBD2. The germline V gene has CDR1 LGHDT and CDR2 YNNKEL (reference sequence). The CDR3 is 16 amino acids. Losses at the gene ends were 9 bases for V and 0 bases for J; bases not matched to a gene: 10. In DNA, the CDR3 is TGTGCCAGTAACCGGGCGGGGGAACCGAACACCGGGGAGCTGTTTTTT. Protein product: CASNRAGEPNTGELFF.

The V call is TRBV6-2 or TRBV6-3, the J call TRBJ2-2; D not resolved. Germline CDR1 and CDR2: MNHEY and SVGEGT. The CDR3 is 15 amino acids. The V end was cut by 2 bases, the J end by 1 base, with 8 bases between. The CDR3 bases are TGTGCCAGCAGTTACGCGAACTGGAACACCGGGGAGCTGTTTTTT. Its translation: CASSYANWNTGELFF.

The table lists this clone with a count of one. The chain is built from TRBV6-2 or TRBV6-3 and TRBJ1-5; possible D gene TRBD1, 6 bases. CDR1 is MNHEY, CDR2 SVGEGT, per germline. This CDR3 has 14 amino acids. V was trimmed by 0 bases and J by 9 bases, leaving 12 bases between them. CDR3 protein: CASSYSTGFGPQHF. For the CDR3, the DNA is TGTGCCAGCAGTTACTCCACAGGGTTTGGGCCCCAGCATTTT.

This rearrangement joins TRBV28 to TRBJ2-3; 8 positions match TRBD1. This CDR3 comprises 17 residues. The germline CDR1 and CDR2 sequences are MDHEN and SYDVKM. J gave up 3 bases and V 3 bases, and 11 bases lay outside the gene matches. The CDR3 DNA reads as TGTGCCAGCAGTTTCGACCAGACAGGGGCCACAACAGATACGCAGTATTTT. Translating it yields CASSFDQTGATTDTQYF.

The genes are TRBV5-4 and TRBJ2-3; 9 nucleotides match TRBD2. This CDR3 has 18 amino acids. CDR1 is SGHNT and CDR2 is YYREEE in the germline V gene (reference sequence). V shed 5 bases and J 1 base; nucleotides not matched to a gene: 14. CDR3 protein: CASSSGTSHNFGTDTQYF. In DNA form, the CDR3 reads TGTGCCAGCAGTTCCGGGACTAGCCACAATTTTGGCACAGATACGCAGTATTTT. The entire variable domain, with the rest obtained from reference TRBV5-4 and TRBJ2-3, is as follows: ETGVTQSPTHLIKTRGQQVTLRCSSQSGHNTVSWYQQALGQGPQFIFQYYREEENGRGNFPPRFSGLQFPNYSSELNVNALELDDSALYLCASSSGTSHNFGTDTQYFGPGTRLTVL.

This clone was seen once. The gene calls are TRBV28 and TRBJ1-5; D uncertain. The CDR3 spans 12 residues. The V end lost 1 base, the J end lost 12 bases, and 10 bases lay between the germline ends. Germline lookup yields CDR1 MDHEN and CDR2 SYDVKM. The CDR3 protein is CASSLYLERQHF. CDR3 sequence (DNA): TGTGCCAGCAGTTTATATTTAGAGCGCCAGCATTTT.

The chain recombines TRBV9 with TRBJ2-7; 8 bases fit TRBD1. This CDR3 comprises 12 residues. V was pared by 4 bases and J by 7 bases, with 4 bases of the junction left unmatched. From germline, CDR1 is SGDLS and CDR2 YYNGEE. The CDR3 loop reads CASSLRQGEQYF. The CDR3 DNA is TGTGCCAGCAGCTTAAGACAGGGGGAGCAGTACTTC. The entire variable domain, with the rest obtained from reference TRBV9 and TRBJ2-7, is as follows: DSGVTQTPKHLITATGQRVTLRCSPRSGDLSVYWYQQSLDQGLQFLIQYYNGEERAKGNILERFSAQQFPDLHSELNLSSLELGDSALYFCASSLRQGEQYFGPGTRLTVT.